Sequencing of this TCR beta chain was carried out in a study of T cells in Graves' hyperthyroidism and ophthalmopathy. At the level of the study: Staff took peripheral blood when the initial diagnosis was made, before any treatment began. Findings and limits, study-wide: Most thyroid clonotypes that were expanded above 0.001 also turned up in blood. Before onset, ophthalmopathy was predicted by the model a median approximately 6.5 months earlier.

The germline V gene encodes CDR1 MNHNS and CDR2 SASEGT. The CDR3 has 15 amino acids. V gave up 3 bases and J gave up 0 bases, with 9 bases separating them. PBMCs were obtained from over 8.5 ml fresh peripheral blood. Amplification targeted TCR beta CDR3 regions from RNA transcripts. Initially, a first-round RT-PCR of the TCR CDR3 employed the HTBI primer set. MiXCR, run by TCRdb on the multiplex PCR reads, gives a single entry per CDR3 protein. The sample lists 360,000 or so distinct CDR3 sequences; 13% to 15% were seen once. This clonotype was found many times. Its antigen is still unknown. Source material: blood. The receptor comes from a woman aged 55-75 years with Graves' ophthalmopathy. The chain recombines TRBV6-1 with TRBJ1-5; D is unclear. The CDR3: CASSDGSNSNQPQHF. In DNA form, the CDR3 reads TGTGCCAGCAGTGACGGCAGCAATAGCAATCAGCCCCAGCATTTT.